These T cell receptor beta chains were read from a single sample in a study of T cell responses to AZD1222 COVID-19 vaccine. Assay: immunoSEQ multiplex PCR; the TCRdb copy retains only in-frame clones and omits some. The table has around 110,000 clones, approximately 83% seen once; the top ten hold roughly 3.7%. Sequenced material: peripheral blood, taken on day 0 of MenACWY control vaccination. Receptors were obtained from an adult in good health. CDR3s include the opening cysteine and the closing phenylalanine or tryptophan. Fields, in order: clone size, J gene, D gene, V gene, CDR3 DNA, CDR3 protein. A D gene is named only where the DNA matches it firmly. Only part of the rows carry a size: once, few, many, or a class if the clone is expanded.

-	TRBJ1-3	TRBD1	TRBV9	TGTGCCAGCAGCGTAGGTCATTTTTGGGGGACAGAGAAAGCACCCTCTGGAAACACCATATATTTT	CASSVGHFWGTEKAPSGNTIYF
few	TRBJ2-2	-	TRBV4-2	TGTGCCAGCAGCCAAAAGGGGGTAGAGTCCGGGGAGCTGTTTTTT	CASSQKGVESGELFF
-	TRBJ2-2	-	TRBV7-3	TGTGCCAGCAGCCGGGGACAGAACACCGGGGAGCTGTTTTTT	CASSRGQNTGELFF
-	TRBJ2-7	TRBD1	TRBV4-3	TGCGCCAGCAGCCAGGGGACAGGGAGATACGAGCAGTACTTC	CASSQGTGRYEQYF
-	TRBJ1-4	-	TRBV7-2	TGTGCCAGCAGCTTATCGTGGGCAGGGGACGAAAAACTGTTTTTT	CASSLSWAGDEKLFF
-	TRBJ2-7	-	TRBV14	TGTGCCAGCAGCCAAGGAAGGGGGAGGGACAGGTCATACGAGCAGTACTTC	CASSQGRGRDRSYEQYF
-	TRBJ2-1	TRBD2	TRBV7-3	TGTGCCAGCAGCTTAGGCGGGGGGTCCTACAATGAGCAGTTCTTC	CASSLGGGSYNEQFF
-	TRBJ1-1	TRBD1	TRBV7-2	TGTGCCAGCAGCTGGTCCGGGACAGGGGGCGACACTGAAGCTTTCTTT	CASSWSGTGGDTEAFF
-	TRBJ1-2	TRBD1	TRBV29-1	TGCAGCGTTCCTCTTGTGGGACAGGGGGTGGCCGGCTACACCTTC	CSVPLVGQGVAGYTF
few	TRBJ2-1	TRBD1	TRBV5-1	TGCGCCAGCAGCTTAATCGGACAGGGGGCGATTGAGCAGTTCTTC	CASSLIGQGAIEQFF
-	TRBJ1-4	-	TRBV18	TGTGCCAGCTCATTTACAGGGAGTGAAAAACTGTTTTTT	CASSFTGSEKLFF
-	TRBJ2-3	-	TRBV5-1	TGCGCCAGCAGAGAGACGGGGCTTAAGACAGATACGCAGTATTTT	CASRETGLKTDTQYF
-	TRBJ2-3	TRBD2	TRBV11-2	TGTGCCAGCAGCTTAGACTCTTGGGGCGCGGGGGGGCGTTACACAGATACGCAGTATTTT	CASSLDSWGAGGRYTDTQYF
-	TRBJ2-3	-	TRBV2	TGTGCCATCCCCGCGATAGCGACCCAAATCACGCAGTATTTT	CAIPAIATQITQYF
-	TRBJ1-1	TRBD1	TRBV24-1	TGTGCCACCAGTGATGAGACAGGGGAGAGCACTGAAGCTTTCTTT	CATSDETGESTEAFF
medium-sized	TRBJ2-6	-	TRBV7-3	TGTGCCAGCAGTCCGAATCCTGGGGCCAACGTCCTGACTTTC	CASSPNPGANVLTF
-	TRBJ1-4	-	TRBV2	TGTGCCAGCAGGAGGGAAGTTGAAGAAAAACTGTTTTTT	CASRREVEEKLFF
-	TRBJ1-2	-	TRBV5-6	TGTGCCAGCAGCGGATTCGGGGCTGTCGGCTATGGCTACACCTTC	CASSGFGAVGYGYTF
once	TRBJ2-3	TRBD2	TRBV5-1	TGCGCCAGCAGCTCTCAAGCGGGGATAAGCACAGATACGCAGTATTTT	CASSSQAGISTDTQYF
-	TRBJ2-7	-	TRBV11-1	TGTGCCAGCAGCACGCAGAAAGCCGTTACCTACGAGCAGTACTTC	CASSTQKAVTYEQYF
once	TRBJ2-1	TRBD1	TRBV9	TGTGCCAGCAGCGCCGAGCAGGGGGCTTGGCAGTTCTTC	CASSAEQGAWQFF
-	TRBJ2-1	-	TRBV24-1	TGTGCCACCAGTGATACACCGATCAATGAGCAGTTCTTC	CATSDTPINEQFF
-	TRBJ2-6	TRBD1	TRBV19	TGTGCCAGTAGGGGGGGACAGGGTAAACGTGGGGCCAACGTCCTGACTTTC	CASRGGQGKRGANVLTF
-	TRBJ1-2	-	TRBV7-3	TGTGCCAGCAGCCTATCCGGCGGGGCTGGATATGGCTACACCTTC	CASSLSGGAGYGYTF
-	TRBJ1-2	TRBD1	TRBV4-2	TGTGCCAGCAGCTCTCAGGGGGTAGTCTATGGCTACACCTTC	CASSSQGVVYGYTF
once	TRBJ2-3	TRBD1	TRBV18	TGTGCCAGCTCACCCCGACAGGGTCGCACAGATACGCAGTATTTT	CASSPRQGRTDTQYF
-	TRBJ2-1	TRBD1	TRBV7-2	TGTGCCAGCAGCTTAAACCCAGGGGGCGTTGGGAATGAGCAGTTCTTC	CASSLNPGGVGNEQFF
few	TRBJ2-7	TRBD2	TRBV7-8	TGTGCCAGCAGCTTCGGGGGGGACTCCTACGAGCAGTACTTC	CASSFGGDSYEQYF
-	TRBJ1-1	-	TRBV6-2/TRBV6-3	TGTGCCAGCAGCTCCGGTAGGGTGGGCACTGAAGCTTTCTTT	CASSSGRVGTEAFF
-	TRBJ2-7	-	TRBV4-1	TGCGCCAGCAGCCAACCCTCAGGGGACTACGAGCAGTACTTC	CASSQPSGDYEQYF
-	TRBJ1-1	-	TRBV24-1	TGTGCCACCAGTGATCCGGGGCCGAACACTGAAGCTTTCTTT	CATSDPGPNTEAFF
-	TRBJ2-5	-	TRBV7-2	TGTGCCAGCAGCTTAGCGGACCCACATGGGACCCAGTACTTC	CASSLADPHGTQYF
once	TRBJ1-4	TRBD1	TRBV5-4	TGTGCCAGCAGCTTGGGGGGGACAGATTTTTTTAATGAAAAACTGTTTTTT	CASSLGGTDFFNEKLFF
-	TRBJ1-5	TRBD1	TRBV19	TGTGCCAGTAGTCGGGGACAGGGTCGATGGAATCAGCCCCAGCATTTT	CASSRGQGRWNQPQHF
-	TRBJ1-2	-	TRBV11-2	TGTGCCAGCAGCTTAGTTTGGCCAGGGGAAGAAGGAGGCTACACCTTC	CASSLVWPGEEGGYTF
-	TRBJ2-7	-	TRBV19	TGTGCCAGTAGTATAGATCTAGGGTCCACCTACGAGCAGTACTTC	CASSIDLGSTYEQYF
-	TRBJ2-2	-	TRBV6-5	TGTGCCAGCAGTATCGGGGTTTTCACCGGGGAGCTGTTTTTT	CASSIGVFTGELFF
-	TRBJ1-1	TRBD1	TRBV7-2	TGTGCCAGCAGCTCTACAGGGGGCGTCACTGAAGCTTTCTTT	CASSSTGGVTEAFF
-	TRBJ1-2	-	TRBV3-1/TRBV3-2	TGTGCCAGCAGCCAAGAGTCAGGGAATGGCTACACCTTC	CASSQESGNGYTF
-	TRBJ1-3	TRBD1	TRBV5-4	TGTGCCAGCAGCAAAGGGACAGCGGCTTCTGGAAACACCATATATTTT	CASSKGTAASGNTIYF
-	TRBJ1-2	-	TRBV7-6	TGTGCCAGCAGCTTAGACGACAGAATAGCTAACTATGGCTACACCTTC	CASSLDDRIANYGYTF
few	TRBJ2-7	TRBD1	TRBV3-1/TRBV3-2	TGTGCCAGCAGCCAAGCCGTAGGACAGGGGAGGTACTACGAGCAGTACTTC	CASSQAVGQGRYYEQYF
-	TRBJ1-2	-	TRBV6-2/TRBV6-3	TGTGCCAGCAGTTACTCGGTGAGGGCCGGGTCCTATGGCTACACCTTC	CASSYSVRAGSYGYTF
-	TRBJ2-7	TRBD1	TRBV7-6	TGTGCCAGCAGCGAGACAGGGAACGAGCAGTACTTC	CASSETGNEQYF
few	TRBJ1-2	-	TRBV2	TGTGCCAGCAGTGAATCGGGGGGGCGGAGAGGCTACACCTTC	CASSESGGRRGYTF
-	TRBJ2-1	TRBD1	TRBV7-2	TGTGCCAGCAGCCCCCGGACAGGGGGTGACAATGAGCAGTTCTTC	CASSPRTGGDNEQFF
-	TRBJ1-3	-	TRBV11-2	TGTGCCAGCAGCCTAAGACCTTCCCACGGAAACACCATATATTTT	CASSLRPSHGNTIYF
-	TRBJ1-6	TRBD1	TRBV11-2	TGTGCCAGCAGCTTACGACAGGGGGTAAAGTTTAATTCACCCCTCCACTTT	CASSLRQGVKFNSPLHF
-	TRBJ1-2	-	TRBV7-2	TGTGCCAGCAGCTTAGCATCGACCGCCTATGGCTACACCTTC	CASSLASTAYGYTF